Listed below are T cell receptor beta chains from one sample, sequenced in a study of T-cell memory formation after mild COVID-19. TCRdb fed the 5' RACE reads into MiXCR, producing one record per CDR3 protein. The table has some 290,000 distinct CDR3 sequences, 15% to 20% seen once. Specimen: PBMCs or a T cell subset sorted from them (not recorded which). Every receptor here comes from a man aged 18-30 years who had mild COVID-19 (a few samples of this study predate the infection). Cell type and time point are not known. The CDR3 runs from the conserved cysteine through the conserved F or W. D genes are given only for firm matches. Clone size is shown for a subset of rows, as once, few, many or a class of expanded clone.

D | J | V | size | CDR3 | DNA
NA | TRBJ1-1 | TRBV6-5 | few | CASSYSSTWVAEAFF | TGTGCCAGCAGTTACTCGTCAACCTGGGTCGCTGAAGCTTTCTTT
TRBD1 | TRBJ1-2 | TRBV18 | few | CASSPAGQGASIYGYTF | TGTGCCAGCTCACCGGCGGGACAGGGGGCTTCAATATATGGCTACACCTTC
NA | TRBJ2-4 | TRBV7-9 | few | CASSLVGQSNIQYF | TGTGCCAGCAGCTTAGTAGGACAGTCAAACATTCAGTACTTC
NA | TRBJ1-1 | TRBV5-1 | NA | CASSFAGYTEAFF | TGCGCCAGCAGCTTTGCGGGATACACTGAAGCTTTCTTT
NA | TRBJ2-5 | TRBV6-6 | few | CASSYSQLTAETQYF | TGTGCCAGCAGTTACTCGCAACTAACAGCAGAGACCCAGTACTTC
NA | TRBJ1-1 | TRBV6-2/TRBV6-3 | NA | CASSYSGGRGIDTEAFF | TGTGCCAGCAGTTACTCCGGGGGAAGGGGCATCGACACTGAAGCTTTCTTT
TRBD2 | TRBJ2-5 | TRBV20-1 | NA | CSASAGGRVEETQYF | TGCAGTGCCTCCGCGGGGGGGCGGGTAGAAGAGACCCAGTACTTC
TRBD1 | TRBJ2-7 | TRBV24-1 | many | CATSDLTEQGARYEQYF | TGTGCCACCAGTGATCTGACTGAACAGGGGGCTAGGTACGAGCAGTACTTC
NA | TRBJ2-5 | TRBV12-3/TRBV12-4 | NA | CASSPTRKETQYF | TGTGCCAGCAGCCCCACTAGAAAAGAGACCCAGTACTTC
NA | TRBJ1-2 | TRBV20-1 | NA | CSALGIGTNYGYTF | TGCAGTGCGCTAGGCATAGGGACAAACTATGGCTACACCTTC
NA | TRBJ2-3 | TRBV7-8 | few | CASSPNGGLITDTQYF | TGTGCCAGCAGCCCAAACGGTGGTCTAATCACAGATACGCAGTATTTT
NA | TRBJ1-3 | TRBV4-1 | NA | CASSHVNREIYF | TGCGCCAGCAGCCACGTAAACCGGGAAATATATTTT
NA | TRBJ1-3 | TRBV14 | NA | CASSQSAKSGNTIYF | TGTGCCAGCAGCCAATCAGCGAAATCTGGAAACACCATATATTTT
TRBD1 | TRBJ2-1 | TRBV6-4 | many | CASSDSDRNEQFF | TGTGCCAGCAGTGACTCGGACAGGAATGAGCAGTTCTTC
NA | TRBJ1-1 | TRBV24-1 | many | CATSAGAYTEAFF | TGTGCCACCAGTGCAGGGGCGTATACTGAAGCTTTCTTT
NA | TRBJ1-2 | TRBV6-5 | few | CASSYSTPGVYGYTF | TGTGCCAGCAGTTACTCGACTCCAGGGGTCTATGGCTACACCTTC
NA | TRBJ2-7 | TRBV5-5 | NA | CASSLHSTGISSYEQYF | TGTGCCAGCAGCCTCCATTCGACGGGGATAAGCTCCTACGAGCAGTACTTC
NA | TRBJ2-2 | TRBV20-1 | few | CSASQGLNGELFF | TGCAGTGCTAGTCAGGGGCTGAACGGGGAGCTGTTTTTT
NA | TRBJ2-3 | TRBV11-2 | few | CASGGTTDTQYF | TGTGCCAGCGGGGGAACCACAGATACGCAGTATTTT
NA | TRBJ2-3 | TRBV29-1 | many | CSLSGTDTQYF | TGCAGCCTCTCGGGGACAGATACGCAGTATTTT
NA | TRBJ2-5 | TRBV6-6 | NA | CASSSNTETQYF | TGTGCCAGCAGTTCTAATACTGAGACCCAGTACTTC
NA | TRBJ2-5 | TRBV24-1 | few | CATSEPGLVSQTQYF | TGTGCCACCAGTGAGCCGGGACTTGTGAGTCAGACCCAGTACTTC
TRBD1 | TRBJ2-3 | TRBV5-6 | few | CASSQIIPGQGVHTQYF | TGTGCCAGCAGCCAAATCATACCGGGACAGGGAGTACATACGCAGTATTTT
NA | TRBJ2-1 | TRBV12-3/TRBV12-4 | NA | CASSFGLLAKIGEQFF | TGTGCCAGCAGTTTTGGTTTGCTAGCTAAGATAGGTGAGCAGTTCTTC
TRBD2 | TRBJ2-3 | TRBV9 | few | CASSLSGGALDTQYF | TGTGCCAGCAGCCTTAGCGGGGGGGCCTTAGATACGCAGTATTTT
TRBD1 | TRBJ2-2 | TRBV7-9 | many | CASSFGTATGELFF | TGTGCCAGCAGCTTCGGGACAGCCACCGGGGAGCTGTTTTTT
NA | TRBJ1-2 | TRBV7-3 | few | CASSLRASFYGYTF | TGTGCCAGCAGCTTGCGAGCTTCATTCTATGGCTACACCTTC
NA | TRBJ1-2 | TRBV20-1 | few | CSAGGTHAGYTF | TGCAGTGCAGGAGGGACACACGCTGGCTACACCTTC
NA | TRBJ1-5 | TRBV11-2 | NA | CASSERGQPQHF | TGTGCCAGCAGCGAACGCGGTCAGCCCCAGCATTTT
NA | TRBJ2-3 | TRBV28 | NA | CASSWSPVGQYF | TGTGCCAGCAGCTGGTCCCCCGTAGGGCAGTATTTT
TRBD1 | TRBJ1-5 | TRBV29-1 | NA | CSVKGGGEDQPQHF | TGCAGCGTTAAAGGAGGGGGCGAAGATCAGCCCCAGCATTTT
NA | TRBJ2-3 | TRBV28 | NA | CASSLYRREVYF | TGTGCCAGCAGTTTGTACCGCCGAGAAGTGTATTTT
TRBD1 | TRBJ1-1 | TRBV6-2/TRBV6-3 | NA | CASSKGQGSMNTEAFF | TGTGCCAGCAGCAAGGGACAGGGTTCGATGAACACTGAAGCTTTCTTT
NA | TRBJ1-5 | TRBV5-4 | NA | CASSSKESNQPQHF | TGTGCCAGCAGCTCCAAGGAGAGCAATCAGCCCCAGCATTTT
NA | TRBJ2-5 | TRBV28 | NA | CASSLPQVLGTQYF | TGTGCCAGCAGTCTACCACAGGTCCTGGGGACCCAGTACTTC
NA | TRBJ1-4 | TRBV7-9 | NA | CASSLGEWGRALSDEKLFF | TGTGCCAGCAGCTTAGGAGAATGGGGTCGAGCTCTGTCCGATGAAAAACTGTTTTTT
NA | TRBJ2-1 | TRBV29-1 | many | CSVLQHYNEQFF | TGCAGCGTTTTACAGCACTACAATGAGCAGTTCTTC
NA | TRBJ2-2 | TRBV2 | few | CASIPQPPGELFF | TGTGCCAGCATCCCCCAGCCTCCCGGGGAGCTGTTTTTT
NA | TRBJ2-7 | TRBV12-3/TRBV12-4 | NA | CASSPRRVYEQYF | TGTGCCAGCAGCCCCCGCAGGGTTTACGAGCAGTACTTC
NA | TRBJ2-1 | TRBV7-3 | NA | CASSLMGWREQFF | TGTGCCAGCAGCTTAATGGGGTGGCGTGAGCAGTTCTTC
TRBD2 | TRBJ2-7 | TRBV20-1 | NA | CSAGPSGGYYEQYF | TGCAGTGCTGGCCCTAGCGGGGGATACTACGAGCAGTACTTC
NA | TRBJ1-2 | TRBV6-5 | NA | CASTTTGYGYTF | TGTGCCAGCACCACAACGGGGTATGGCTACACCTTC
NA | TRBJ2-5 | TRBV29-1 | few | CSVEKGQGEETQYF | TGCAGCGTTGAAAAAGGTCAGGGAGAAGAGACCCAGTACTTC
NA | TRBJ2-5 | TRBV3-1 | NA | CASSPTTATQYF | TGTGCCAGCAGCCCTACAACGGCGACCCAGTACTTC
TRBD1 | TRBJ2-2 | TRBV30 | few | CAWRGQGSGELFF | TGTGCCTGGAGGGGACAGGGGTCCGGGGAGCTGTTTTTT
NA | TRBJ2-1 | TRBV7-2 | few | CASSLVSQPYRNEQFF | TGTGCCAGCAGCTTAGTTAGCCAGCCTTACAGGAATGAGCAGTTCTTC
NA | TRBJ2-2 | TRBV6-2/TRBV6-3 | NA | CASRPRVTGELFF | TGTGCCAGCAGACCCAGGGTCACCGGGGAGCTGTTTTTT